This note documents a single T cell receptor (beta chain) sequence. One entry per CDR3 protein results from TCRdb running MiXCR on the RT-PCR reads. Of about 700,000 distinct CDR3 sequences listed, 14% are singletons. V was shortened by 4 bases and J by 4 bases, with 14 bases between the two germline ends. The CDR3 extends over 14 amino acids. Germline V CDR1 and CDR2: SGHRS, YFSETQ. The rearrangement joins TRBV5-1 to TRBJ1-1; D gene uncertain. Source material: memory CD4+ T cells from blood. This TCR was recovered from a female donor in good health, serving as a healthy control. CDR3 in amino acids: CASSLLGAGTEAFF. The CDR3 DNA is TGCGCCAGCAGCCTACTTGGAGCGGGCACTGAAGCTTTCTTT.